Shown below are 31 T cell receptor beta chains from a single sample sequenced in a study of identical twins. TCRdb re-called the 5' RACE reads with MiXCR, one entry per CDR3 protein. The top ten hold approximately 0.29% of the sample, which has 1.5 million or so distinct CDR3 sequences, around a third seen once. Sequencing was carried out using cord blood. All receptors come from a newborn girl in good health.

The V gene is TRBV4-3, the J gene TRBJ2-4; 7 positions match TRBD1. The length of the CDR3 is 17 residues. J gave up 0 bases and V 0 bases, and 5 bases lay outside the gene matches. Germline values: CDR1 LGHNA, CDR2 YSLEER. The DNA of the CDR3 is TGCGCCAGCAGCCAAGATGGGTCAGGGGGAGCCAAAAACATTCAGTACTTC. This codes for CASSQDGSGGAKNIQYF.

The rearrangement uses TRBV20-1 and TRBJ2-1, with TRBD2 identical over 11 bases. The CDR3 has 18 amino acids. The V gene's germline CDR1 is DFQATT and CDR2 SNEGSKA (reference sequence). The V and J ends lost 1 base and 0 bases, in that order; junction bases with no gene match: 8. CDR3 amino acids: CSARGYSSGGASYNEQFF. DNA for the CDR3: TGCAGTGCTAGAGGATATAGTAGCGGGGGGGCCTCCTACAATGAGCAGTTCTTC.

This chain's CDR3 is CASSKYGTGDNEQFF. The CDR3 DNA reads as TGTGCCAGCAGTAAGTACGGGACAGGGGACAATGAGCAGTTCTTC. This chain links TRBV27 with TRBJ2-1; 10 bases are a match to TRBD1. Germline trimming cut 5 bases from V and 5 bases from J; bases unmatched to any gene: 6. The CDR3 runs to 15 residues. From germline, CDR1 is MNHEY and CDR2 SMNVEV (reference sequence).

This clonotype was counted many times. The chain joins TRBV5-1 to TRBJ2-5, with 7 bases matching TRBD1. J was trimmed by 3 bases and V by 5 bases; bases with no gene match: 4. From germline, CDR1 is SGHRS and CDR2 YFSETQ. This CDR3 contains 13 residues. The CDR3 is CASRTTGKETQYF. The CDR3 DNA is TGCGCCAGCAGGACGACAGGGAAAGAGACCCAGTACTTC.

CDR3 bases: TGCGCCAGCAGCTCAGCATGGGAGACCTACGAGCAGTACTTC. Its protein product is CASSSAWETYEQYF. This chain joins TRBV5-1 and TRBJ2-7; a weak D match, TRBD2 (5 bases). The germline V gene encodes CDR1 SGHRS and CDR2 YFSETQ. The V gene lost 3 bases and the J gene lost 2 bases, with 12 bases spanning the gap. The CDR3 is made up of 14 amino acids.

This clonotype was found a few times. V and J are TRBV4-2 and TRBJ2-3; 7 bases map to TRBD1. From germline, CDR1 is LGHNA and CDR2 YNFKEQ. This CDR3 spans 14 amino acids. Trimming removed 5 bases from V and 1 base from J; junction bases left unmatched: 3. The CDR3 loop reads CASSDGQGTDTQYF. The CDR3 DNA reads TGTGCCAGCAGCGATGGACAGGGCACAGATACGCAGTATTTT.

This clonotype was counted only a few times. The DNA of the CDR3 is TGCGCCAGCAGCCAAGATCCGGGCGGACTAACAGATACGCAGTATTTT. Protein sequence: CASSQDPGGLTDTQYF. This chain joins TRBV4-1 and TRBJ2-3; D is possibly TRBD2 (6 bases). Trimming stripped 0 bases from V and 3 bases from J, with 13 bases between. CDR1 and CDR2 from the germline V gene are MGHRA and YSYEKL. The length of the CDR3 is 16 residues.

The genes are TRBV20-1 and TRBJ2-4, with TRBD1 identical over 10 bases. The J call could be wrong; TRBJ2-7 is a better fit for the DNA end. The CDR3 extends over 16 amino acids. Germline V gene sequence: CDR1 DFQATT, CDR2 SNEGSKA (reference sequence). The CDR3 sequence is CSARHSGQGTIYEQYF. The CDR3 DNA follows: TGCAGTGCTAGGCACTCGGGACAGGGGACGATCTACGAGCAGTACTTC.

In this sample, this clonotype turned up a few times. V is TRBV7-9 and J is TRBJ1-1; a weak D match, TRBD1 (5 bases). Germline V gives CDR1 SEHNR, CDR2 FQNEAQ (reference sequence). The ends were cut back, 5 bases at V and 6 bases at J, with 10 bases in the middle. The CDR3 spans 12 residues. The CDR3 protein is CASSPRVPEAFF. CDR3 bases: TGTGCCAGCAGCCCCAGGGTCCCTGAAGCTTTCTTT.

The chain combines TRBV5-1 with TRBJ2-7; 9 nucleotides agree with TRBD2. V shed 2 bases and J 7 bases; nucleotides not matched to a gene: 10. This CDR3 is 15 amino acids long. Germline CDR1 is SGHRS and CDR2 is YFSETQ. CDR3 in amino acids: CASSFPGLANNEQYF. The CDR3 nucleotides are TGCGCCAGCAGCTTCCCGGGACTAGCTAACAATGAGCAGTACTTC.

V and J are TRBV6-1 and TRBJ2-7; perhaps TRBD1 as D (5 bases). Germline V gene lookup returns CDR1 MNHNS and CDR2 SASEGT. This CDR3 has 18 residues. Between the trimmed V and J ends, which lost 8 bases and 4 bases, there was a span of 30 bases. The CDR3 here is CASAKRGGSVAVTYEQYF. Here the CDR3 DNA reads TGTGCCAGCGCGAAAAGGGGCGGATCGGTAGCTGTCACTTACGAGCAGTACTTC.

This clonotype was found many times. V and J are TRBV9 and TRBJ1-2, with a possible D match to TRBD1 (5 bases). The CDR3 has 13 amino acids. Germline CDR1 and CDR2: SGDLS and YYNGEE. Trimming cost V 0 bases and J 2 bases, with 5 bases left between them. CDR3 sequence reads: CASSVGTNYGYTF. CDR3 coding DNA: TGTGCCAGCAGCGTAGGGACAAACTATGGCTACACCTTC. The variable domain in full, completed from reference TRBV9 and TRBJ1-2, reads DSGVTQTPKHLITATGQRVTLRCSPRSGDLSVYWYQQSLDQGLQFLIQYYNGEERAKGNILERFSAQQFPDLHSELNLSSLELGDSALYFCASSVGTNYGYTFGSGTRLTVV.

CDR3: CASSGDRGLFNYGYTF. In DNA, the CDR3 is TGTGCCAGCAGTGGGGACAGGGGGCTCTTTAACTATGGCTACACCTTC. V and J are TRBV2 and TRBJ1-2; 12 bases are a match to TRBD1. The trim removed 4 bases at V and 1 base at J, leaving 4 bases unmatched. The germline gives CDR1 SNHLY, CDR2 FYNNEI. There are 16 residues in the CDR3.

The chain links TRBV9 to TRBJ2-7; D may be TRBD1 or TRBD2 (5 bases each). Germline V CDR1 and CDR2: SGDLS, YYNGEE. Deletions cut 0 bases from V and 5 bases from J, with 15 bases between. This CDR3 is 15 amino acids long. This chain's CDR3 is CASSVVAGTVNEQYF. For the CDR3, the DNA is TGTGCCAGCAGCGTAGTCGCAGGGACCGTCAACGAGCAGTACTTC.

This clonotype has more than one count but fewer than ten. This chain uses TRBV7-2 with TRBJ2-7, with D perhaps TRBD1 (6 bases). The CDR3 spans 15 residues. Looked up from germline, CDR1 is SGHTA and CDR2 is FQGNSA. V was shortened by 5 bases and J by 0 bases, with 14 bases between the two germline ends. The CDR3 here is CASSHDRRSSYEQYF. As DNA, the CDR3 is TGTGCCAGCAGCCACGACAGGCGAAGCTCCTACGAGCAGTACTTC.

This clonotype was counted only a few times. The chain carries TRBV11-2 and TRBJ1-2; TRBD1 matches at 8 bases. CDR1 and CDR2 (germline): SGHAT, FQNNGV. The V segment lost 5 bases and the J segment 3 bases; nucleotides outside the gene matches: 17. The CDR3 is 18 amino acids. The CDR3 coding sequence is TGTGCCAGCAGCAAACTCCGAAGCCGGGACAGGAGCCACTATGGCTACACCTTC. It yields the protein CASSKLRSRDRSHYGYTF.

This chain uses TRBV6-6 with TRBJ2-7; 16 nucleotides match TRBD2. Germline V gives CDR1 MNHNY, CDR2 SVGAGI (reference sequence). This CDR3 has 17 amino acids. After removal of 2 bases from V and 4 bases from J, the junction contained 5 bases not matched to a gene. The CDR3 coding sequence is TGTGCCAGCAGTTACGGGACTAGCGGGAGGGCCGGTTACGAGCAGTACTTC. Protein sequence: CASSYGTSGRAGYEQYF.

V usage is TRBV6-6 and J usage is TRBJ1-5, with D perhaps matching TRBD1 (5 bases). Germline CDR1 reads MNHNY; CDR2 reads SVGAGI (reference sequence). The CDR3 sequence is 16 residues long. V was clipped by 2 bases and J by 0 bases, with 11 bases between them. CDR3 residues: CASSYGAGFSNQPQHF. The CDR3 DNA reads TGTGCCAGCAGTTACGGGGCGGGGTTTAGCAATCAGCCCCAGCATTTT.

This clonotype was seen a few times. The chain carries TRBV6-1 and TRBJ1-2, with D possibly being TRBD1 (6 bases). Germline lookup yields CDR1 MNHNS and CDR2 SASEGT. This CDR3 is built from 15 residues. Trimming left V 2 bases short and J 2 bases short, with 12 bases between. The chain's CDR3 is CASSESTGRNYGYTF. The CDR3 coding sequence is TGTGCCAGCAGTGAATCCACAGGGCGAAACTATGGCTACACCTTC.

The rearrangement uses TRBV2 and TRBJ1-1; D is undetermined. V lost 0 bases and J 10 bases, leaving 9 bases between the germline ends. The CDR3 length is 12 residues. The germline CDR1 and CDR2 sequences are SNHLY and FYNNEI. CDR3 coding DNA: TGTGCCAGCAGTGAAGCGGGGTTCTTAGCTTTCTTT. It codes for CASSEAGFLAFF.

This clonotype has more than one count but fewer than ten. The genes are TRBV5-1 and TRBJ2-7, with D perhaps matching TRBD1 or TRBD2 (5 bases each). The J call may not be correct, given that the DNA end is closer to TRBJ2-5. The germline V gene encodes CDR1 SGHRS and CDR2 YFSETQ. The CDR3 has 15 residues. The CDR3 region has the DNA TGCGCCAGCAGCGCTACACGGTACGGGGCAAGGACCCAGTACTTC. Its translation is CASSATRYGARTQYF.

This clonotype was recorded a few times. The rearrangement uses TRBV29-1 and TRBJ2-4, with D possibly being TRBD1 (5 bases). The J call may be in error: the DNA end matches TRBJ2-7 better. Germline V CDR1 and CDR2: SQVTM, ANQGSEA. This CDR3 spans 13 amino acids. CDR3 region: CSVGNTRVYEQYF. Written as DNA, the CDR3 is TGCAGCGTTGGGAATACCAGGGTCTACGAGCAGTACTTC.

A few counts support this clonotype. This sequence joins TRBV6-4 and TRBJ1-2; D remains ambiguous. CDR1 and CDR2 (germline): MRHNA, SNTAGT. The CDR3 runs 12 residues. V lost 3 bases and J 6 bases, leaving 8 bases between the germline ends. CDR3 sequence (DNA): TGTGCCAGCAGTGATTCTGGGGATGGCTACACCTTC. This sequence encodes CASSDSGDGYTF.

J is TRBJ1-1 and V is TRBV20-1, with 7 bases that match TRBD1. The CDR3 extends over 13 amino acids. Germline CDR1 and CDR2: DFQATT and SNEGSKA (reference sequence). The ends lost 3 bases at V and 4 bases at J; junction bases unmatched: 5. The CDR3 is CSASRQGVTEAFF. The DNA of the CDR3 is TGCAGTGCTAGCCGACAGGGCGTCACTGAAGCTTTCTTT.

The J gene is TRBJ2-4, the V gene TRBV20-1; D possibly corresponds to TRBD1 (6 bases). Germline lookup yields CDR1 DFQATT and CDR2 SNEGSKA (reference sequence). This CDR3 is 14 amino acids long. Trimming stripped 6 bases from V and 1 base from J, with 13 bases between. CDR3 sequence (DNA): TGCAGTGCCCCAGGGGTAGGGGCCAAAAACATTCAGTACTTC. This sequence encodes CSAPGVGAKNIQYF.

This clonotype came up a few times. The rearrangement links TRBV6-1 to TRBJ2-1; unclear D gene. Germline CDR1 MNHNS, CDR2 SASEGT. This CDR3 is 12 amino acids long. Trimming removed 2 bases from V and 8 bases from J, with 7 bases in between. The CDR3 spells CASSEMGYEQFF. The DNA of the CDR3 is TGTGCCAGCAGTGAAATGGGCTATGAGCAGTTCTTC.

This clonotype was detected only a few times. The rearrangement links TRBV9 to TRBJ2-3, with 8 bases identical to TRBD2. This CDR3 spans 14 amino acids. CDR1 SGDLS and CDR2 YYNGEE come from the germline V gene. V dropped 7 bases and J dropped 1; count of bases not matched to a gene: 5. The CDR3 DNA is TGTGCCAGCGGGAGTAGCGGGGGCACAGATACGCAGTATTTT. Its translation: CASGSSGGTDTQYF.

This chain links TRBV10-3 with TRBJ2-7; D gene unclear. Trimming pared 7 bases from V and 3 bases from J, leaving 13 bases between. Germline V gene data show CDR1 as ENHRY and CDR2 as SYGVKD. This CDR3 region has 13 residues. The CDR3 region is CAIMWGRNYEQYF. CDR3 coding DNA: TGTGCCATCATGTGGGGTCGGAACTACGAGCAGTACTTC.

The rearrangement uses TRBV5-1 and TRBJ1-2; the D is unclear. Per germline, CDR1 SGHRS and CDR2 YFSETQ. Trimming took 0 bases from V and 8 from J, leaving 14 bases between them. The CDR3 consists of 14 residues. CDR3 protein: CASSLDGQWGGYTF. The DNA for the CDR3 is TGCGCCAGCAGCTTGGATGGCCAATGGGGAGGCTACACCTTC. Variable domain in full (rest from reference TRBV5-1 and TRBJ1-2): KAGVTQTPRYLIKTRGQQVTLSCSPISGHRSVSWYQQTPGQGLQFLFEYFSETQRNKGNFPGRFSGRQFSNSRSEMNVSTLELGDSALYLCASSLDGQWGGYTFGSGTRLTVV.

The chain is built from TRBV20-1 and TRBJ1-2, with 10 bases matching TRBD1. This CDR3 region has 17 residues. Per germline, CDR1 DFQATT and CDR2 SNEGSKA (reference sequence). J was trimmed by 4 bases and V by 4 bases; bases with no gene match: 15. CDR3 residues: CSATSHQTTGGSYGYTF. The CDR3 DNA sequence: TGCAGTGCTACCTCTCACCAAACGACAGGGGGCAGCTATGGCTACACCTTC.

This clonotype has only one observation. At one boundary the junction diverges from the germline segment, which might be a read error. This chain connects TRBV5-1 to TRBJ2-3, with 7 bases lining up with TRBD2. The CDR3 is made up of 15 amino acids. CDR1 and CDR2 from the germline V gene are SGHRS and YFSETQ. The CDR3 reads CARSFAGENTDTQYF. The CDR3 DNA sequence: TGCGCCAGGAGCTTTGCGGGGGAAAACACAGATACGCAGTATTTT.